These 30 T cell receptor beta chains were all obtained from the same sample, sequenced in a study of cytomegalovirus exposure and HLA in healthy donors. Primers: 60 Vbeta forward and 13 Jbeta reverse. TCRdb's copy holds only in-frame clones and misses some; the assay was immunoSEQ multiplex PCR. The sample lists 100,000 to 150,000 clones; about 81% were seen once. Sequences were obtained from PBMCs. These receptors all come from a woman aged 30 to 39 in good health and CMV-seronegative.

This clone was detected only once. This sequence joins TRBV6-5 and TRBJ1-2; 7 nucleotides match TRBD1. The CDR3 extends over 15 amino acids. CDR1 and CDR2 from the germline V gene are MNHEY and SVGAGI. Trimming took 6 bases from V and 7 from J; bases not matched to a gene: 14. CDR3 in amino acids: CASSRRAQGFGGYTF. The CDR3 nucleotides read TGTGCCAGCAGCCGGAGGGCACAGGGGTTCGGTGGCTACACCTTC.

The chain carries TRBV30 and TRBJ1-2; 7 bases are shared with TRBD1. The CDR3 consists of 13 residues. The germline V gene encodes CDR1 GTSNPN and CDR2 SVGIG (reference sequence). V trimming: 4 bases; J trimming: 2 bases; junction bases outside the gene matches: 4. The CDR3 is CAWTGDSNYGYTF. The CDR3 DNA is TGTGCCTGGACCGGGGACAGCAACTATGGCTACACCTTC.

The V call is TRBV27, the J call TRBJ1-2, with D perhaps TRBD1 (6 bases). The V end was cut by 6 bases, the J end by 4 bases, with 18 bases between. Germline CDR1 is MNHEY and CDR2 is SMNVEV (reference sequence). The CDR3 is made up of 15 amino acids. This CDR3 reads CASSPRVQGRYGYTF. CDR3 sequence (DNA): TGTGCCAGCAGCCCTAGGGTGCAGGGGCGCTATGGCTACACCTTC.

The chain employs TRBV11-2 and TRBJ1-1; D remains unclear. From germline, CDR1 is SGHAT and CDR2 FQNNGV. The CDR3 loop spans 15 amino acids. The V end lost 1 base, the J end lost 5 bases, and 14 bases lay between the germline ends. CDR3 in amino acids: CASSLGRGLVTEAFF. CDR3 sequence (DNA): TGTGCCAGCAGCTTAGGCCGGGGTTTGGTGACTGAAGCTTTCTTT.

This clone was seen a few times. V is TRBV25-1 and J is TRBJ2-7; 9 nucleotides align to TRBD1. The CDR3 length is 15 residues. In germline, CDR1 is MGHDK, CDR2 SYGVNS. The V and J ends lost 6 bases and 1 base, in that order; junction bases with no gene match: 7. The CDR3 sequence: CASSFPGTGSYEQYF. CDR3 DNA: TGTGCCAGCAGCTTCCCCGGGACAGGGTCCTACGAGCAGTACTTC.

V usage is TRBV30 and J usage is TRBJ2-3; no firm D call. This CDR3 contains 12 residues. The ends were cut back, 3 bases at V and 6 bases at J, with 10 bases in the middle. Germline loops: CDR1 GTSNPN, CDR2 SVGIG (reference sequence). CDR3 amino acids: CAWSTQADTQYF. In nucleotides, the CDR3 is TGTGCCTGGAGCACCCAAGCCGATACGCAGTATTTT.

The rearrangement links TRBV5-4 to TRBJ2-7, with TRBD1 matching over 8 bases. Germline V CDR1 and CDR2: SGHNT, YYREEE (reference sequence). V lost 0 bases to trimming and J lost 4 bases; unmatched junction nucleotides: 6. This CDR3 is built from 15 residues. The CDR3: CASSLGQGTIYEQYF. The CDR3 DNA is TGTGCCAGCAGCTTGGGACAGGGGACCATTTACGAGCAGTACTTC.

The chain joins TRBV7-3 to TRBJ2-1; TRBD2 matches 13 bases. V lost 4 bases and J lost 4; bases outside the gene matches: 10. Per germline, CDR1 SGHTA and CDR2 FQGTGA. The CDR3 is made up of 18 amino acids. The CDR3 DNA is TGTGCCAGCAGCTCCGGCCGGACGGGACTAGCGGGATACAATGAGCAGTTCTTC. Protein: CASSSGRTGLAGYNEQFF.

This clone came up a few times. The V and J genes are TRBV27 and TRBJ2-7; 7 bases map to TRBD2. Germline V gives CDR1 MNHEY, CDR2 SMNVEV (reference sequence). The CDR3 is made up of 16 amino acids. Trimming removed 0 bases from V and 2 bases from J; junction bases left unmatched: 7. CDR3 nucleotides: TGTGCCAGCAGTTTATCGTCGAGCGGGAAGCCCTACGAGCAGTACTTC. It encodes CASSLSSSGKPYEQYF.

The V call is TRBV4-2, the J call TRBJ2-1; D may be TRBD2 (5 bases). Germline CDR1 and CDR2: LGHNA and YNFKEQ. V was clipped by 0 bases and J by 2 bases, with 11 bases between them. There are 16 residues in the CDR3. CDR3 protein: CASSQEALAAYNEQFF. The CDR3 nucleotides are TGTGCCAGCAGCCAAGAGGCGCTAGCTGCCTACAATGAGCAGTTCTTC.

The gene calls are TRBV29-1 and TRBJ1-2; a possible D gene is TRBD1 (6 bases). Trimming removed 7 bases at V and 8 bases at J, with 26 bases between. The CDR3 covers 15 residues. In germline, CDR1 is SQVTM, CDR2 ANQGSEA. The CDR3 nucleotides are TGCAGCGCCTACATCGTTGAACGGGGGGCCTACGGCTACACCTTC. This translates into CSAYIVERGAYGYTF.

CDR3 sequence (DNA): TGTGCCAGCAGTTGGACAGGGGCCCAATACGAGCAGTACTTC. The encoded protein is CASSWTGAQYEQYF. The chain recombines TRBV27 with TRBJ2-7; 9 bases match TRBD1. V shed 4 bases and J 4 bases; nucleotides not matched to a gene: 5. There are 14 residues in the CDR3. CDR1 and CDR2 (germline): MNHEY, SMNVEV (reference sequence).

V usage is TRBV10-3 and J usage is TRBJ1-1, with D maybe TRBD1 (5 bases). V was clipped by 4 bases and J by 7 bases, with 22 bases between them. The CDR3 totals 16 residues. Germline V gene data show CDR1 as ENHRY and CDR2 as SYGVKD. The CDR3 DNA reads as TGTGCCATCAGTGGGGGGGATAGCGGTTATTCGGGTGAAGCTTTCTTT. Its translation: CAISGGDSGYSGEAFF.

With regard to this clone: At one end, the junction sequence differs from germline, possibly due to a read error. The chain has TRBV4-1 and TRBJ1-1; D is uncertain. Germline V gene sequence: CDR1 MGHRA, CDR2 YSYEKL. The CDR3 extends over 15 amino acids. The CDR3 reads CASSEENREGTEAFF. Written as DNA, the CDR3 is TGCGCCAGCAGCGAAGAGAACCGGGAAGGCACTGAAGCTTTCTTT.

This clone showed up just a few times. CDR3 coding DNA: TGCGCCAGCAGCCAAGTACCTAGTGCTGAAGCTTTCTTT. It codes for CASSQVPSAEAFF. The V call is TRBV4-3, the J call TRBJ1-1, with D unresolved. Looked up from germline, CDR1 is LGHNA and CDR2 is YSLEER. This CDR3 spans 13 amino acids. V gave up 1 base and J gave up 6 bases, with 9 bases separating them.

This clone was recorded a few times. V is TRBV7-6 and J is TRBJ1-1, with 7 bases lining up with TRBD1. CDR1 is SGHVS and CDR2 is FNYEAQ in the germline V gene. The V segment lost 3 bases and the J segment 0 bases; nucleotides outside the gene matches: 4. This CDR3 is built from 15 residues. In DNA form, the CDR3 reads TGTGCCAGCAGCTTTACAGGGGACTTGAACACTGAAGCTTTCTTT. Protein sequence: CASSFTGDLNTEAFF.

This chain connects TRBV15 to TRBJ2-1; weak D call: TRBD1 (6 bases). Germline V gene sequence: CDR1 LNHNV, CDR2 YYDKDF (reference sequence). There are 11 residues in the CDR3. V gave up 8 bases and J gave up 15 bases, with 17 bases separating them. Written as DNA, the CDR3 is TGTGCCACCTCTAGGGGGTTGAGGACGTTCTTC. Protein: CATSRGLRTFF.

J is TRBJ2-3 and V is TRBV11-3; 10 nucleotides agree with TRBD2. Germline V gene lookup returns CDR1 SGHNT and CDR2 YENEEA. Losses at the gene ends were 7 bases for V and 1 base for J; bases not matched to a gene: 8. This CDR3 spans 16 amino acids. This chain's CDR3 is CASTFAGTSGTDTQYF. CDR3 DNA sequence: TGTGCCAGCACCTTCGCCGGGACTAGCGGCACAGATACGCAGTATTTT. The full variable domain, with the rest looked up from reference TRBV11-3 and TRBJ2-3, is EAGVVQSPRYKIIEKKQPVAFWCNPISGHNTLYWYLQNLGQGPELLIRYENEEAVDDSQLPKDRFSAERLKGVDSTLKIQPAELGDSAVYLCASTFAGTSGTDTQYFGPGTRLTVL.

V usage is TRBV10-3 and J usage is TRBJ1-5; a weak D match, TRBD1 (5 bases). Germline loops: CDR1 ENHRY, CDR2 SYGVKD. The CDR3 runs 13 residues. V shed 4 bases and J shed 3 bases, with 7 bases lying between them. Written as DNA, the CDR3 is TGTGCCATCAGTGCAGGGATCAATCAGCCCCAGCATTTT. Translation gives CAISAGINQPQHF.

The CDR3 loop is CASLDRVINEQYF. The DNA for the CDR3 is TGTGCCAGCCTGGACAGGGTTATAAACGAGCAGTACTTC. This sequence joins TRBV27 and TRBJ2-7; 8 positions agree with TRBD1. V trimming: 8 bases; J trimming: 5 bases; junction bases outside the gene matches: 8. CDR3 length: 13 residues. Germline CDR1 reads MNHEY; CDR2 reads SMNVEV (reference sequence).

The CDR3 sequence is CASSSAGTGMNTEAFF. CDR3 nucleotide sequence: TGTGCCAGCAGTTCAGCCGGGACAGGGATGAACACTGAAGCTTTCTTT. The J gene is TRBJ1-1, the V gene TRBV27; 9 positions agree with TRBD1. Trimming at V came to 4 bases and at J to 0 bases, leaving 6 bases not matched to a gene. The CDR3 consists of 16 residues. Germline V gene lookup returns CDR1 MNHEY and CDR2 SMNVEV (reference sequence).

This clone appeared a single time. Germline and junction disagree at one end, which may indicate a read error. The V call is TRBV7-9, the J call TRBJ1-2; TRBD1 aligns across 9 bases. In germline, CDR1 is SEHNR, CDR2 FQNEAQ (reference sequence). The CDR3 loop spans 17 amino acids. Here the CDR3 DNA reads TGTTCCAGCACGTACCACAGGGGGCGTTTGGGTAACTATGGCTACACCTTC. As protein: CSSTYHRGRLGNYGYTF.

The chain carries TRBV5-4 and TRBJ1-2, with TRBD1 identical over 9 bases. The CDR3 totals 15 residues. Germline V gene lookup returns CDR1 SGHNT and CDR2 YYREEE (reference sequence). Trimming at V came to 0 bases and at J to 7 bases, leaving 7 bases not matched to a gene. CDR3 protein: CASSLDGQGIGGYTF. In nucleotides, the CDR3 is TGTGCCAGCAGCTTGGATGGACAGGGGATTGGTGGCTACACCTTC.

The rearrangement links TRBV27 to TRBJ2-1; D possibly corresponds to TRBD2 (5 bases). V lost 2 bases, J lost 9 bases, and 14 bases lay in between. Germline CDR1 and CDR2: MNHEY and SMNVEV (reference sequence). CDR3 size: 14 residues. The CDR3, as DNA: TGTGCCAGCAGTTTAGGTCGTTCGGGGTCTGAGCAGTTCTTC. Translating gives CASSLGRSGSEQFF.

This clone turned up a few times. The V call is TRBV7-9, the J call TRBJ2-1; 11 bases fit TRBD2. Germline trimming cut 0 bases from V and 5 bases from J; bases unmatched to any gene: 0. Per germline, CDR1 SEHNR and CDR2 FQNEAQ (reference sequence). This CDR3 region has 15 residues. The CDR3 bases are TGTGCCAGCAGCTTAGCTAGCGGGGGGGACAATGAGCAGTTCTTC. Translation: CASSLASGGDNEQFF.

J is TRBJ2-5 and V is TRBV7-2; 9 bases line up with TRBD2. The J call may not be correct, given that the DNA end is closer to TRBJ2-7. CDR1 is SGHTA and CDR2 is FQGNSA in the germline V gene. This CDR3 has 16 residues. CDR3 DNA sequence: TGTGCCAGCAGATTAACGGTCGCTAGCGGGATCTACGAGCAGTACTTC. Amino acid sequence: CASRLTVASGIYEQYF.

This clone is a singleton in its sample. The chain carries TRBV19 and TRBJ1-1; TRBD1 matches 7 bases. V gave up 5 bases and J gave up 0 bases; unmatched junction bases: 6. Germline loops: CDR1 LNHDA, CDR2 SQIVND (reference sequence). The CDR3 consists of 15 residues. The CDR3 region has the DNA TGTGCCAGTAGTGCGACAGGGTTGATGAACACTGAAGCTTTCTTT. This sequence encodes CASSATGLMNTEAFF. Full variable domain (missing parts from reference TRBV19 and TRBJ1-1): DGGITQSPKYLFRKEGQNVTLSCEQNLNHDAMYWYRQDPGQGLRLIYYSQIVNDFQKGDIAEGYSVSREKKESFPLTVTSAQKNPTAFYLCASSATGLMNTEAFFGQGTRLTVV.

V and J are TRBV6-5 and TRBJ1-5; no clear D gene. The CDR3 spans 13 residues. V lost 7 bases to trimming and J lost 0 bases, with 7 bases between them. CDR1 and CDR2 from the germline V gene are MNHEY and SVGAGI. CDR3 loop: CASKPGSNQPQHF. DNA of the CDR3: TGTGCCAGCAAGCCAGGTAGCAATCAGCCCCAGCATTTT.

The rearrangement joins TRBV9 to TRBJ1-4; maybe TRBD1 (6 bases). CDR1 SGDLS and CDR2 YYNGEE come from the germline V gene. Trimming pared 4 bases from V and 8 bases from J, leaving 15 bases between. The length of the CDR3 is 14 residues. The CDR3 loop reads CASSPGVGEEKLFF. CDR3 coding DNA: TGTGCCAGCAGCCCAGGGGTGGGTGAAGAAAAACTGTTTTTT.

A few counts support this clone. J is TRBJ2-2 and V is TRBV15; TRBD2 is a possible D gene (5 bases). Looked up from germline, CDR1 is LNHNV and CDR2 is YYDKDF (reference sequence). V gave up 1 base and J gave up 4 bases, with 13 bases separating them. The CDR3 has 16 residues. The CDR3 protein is CATSRARRSGTGELFF. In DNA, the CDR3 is TGTGCCACCAGCAGAGCGAGGAGGTCGGGCACCGGGGAGCTGTTTTTT.